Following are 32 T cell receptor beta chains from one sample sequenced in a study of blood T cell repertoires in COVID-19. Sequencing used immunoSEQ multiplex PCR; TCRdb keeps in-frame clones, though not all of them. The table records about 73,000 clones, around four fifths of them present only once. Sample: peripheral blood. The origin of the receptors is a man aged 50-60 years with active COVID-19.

DNA of the CDR3: TGTGCCAGCACTAGCGGGAGGGAGGCCTACGAGCAGTACTTC. It codes for CASTSGREAYEQYF. This sequence joins TRBV19 and TRBJ2-7; 13 bases line up with TRBD2. The CDR3 sequence is 14 residues long. Germline V lookup: CDR1 LNHDA, CDR2 SQIVND (reference sequence). V lost 9 bases, J lost 2 bases, and 4 bases stayed unmatched.

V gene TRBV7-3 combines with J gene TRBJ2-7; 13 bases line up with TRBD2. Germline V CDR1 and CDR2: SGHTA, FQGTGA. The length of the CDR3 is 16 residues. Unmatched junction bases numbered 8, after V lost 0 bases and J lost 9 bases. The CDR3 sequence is CASSLTGTSGTLGQYF. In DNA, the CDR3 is TGTGCCAGCAGCTTAACGGGGACTAGCGGGACCCTTGGGCAGTACTTC.

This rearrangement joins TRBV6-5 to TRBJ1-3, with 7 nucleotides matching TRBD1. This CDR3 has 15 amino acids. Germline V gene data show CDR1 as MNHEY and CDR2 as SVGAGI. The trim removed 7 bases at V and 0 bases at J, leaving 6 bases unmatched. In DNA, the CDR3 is TGTGCCAGCACCAGGGGGATACCCTCTGGAAACACCATATATTTT. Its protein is CASTRGIPSGNTIYF.

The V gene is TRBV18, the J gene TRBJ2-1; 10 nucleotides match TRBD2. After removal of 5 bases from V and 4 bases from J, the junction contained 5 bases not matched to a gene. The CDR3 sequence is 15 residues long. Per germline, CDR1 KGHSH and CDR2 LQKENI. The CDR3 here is CASSATSGMYNEQFF. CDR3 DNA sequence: TGTGCCAGCTCAGCTACTAGCGGGATGTACAATGAGCAGTTCTTC.

The CDR3 region is CASSQEGPSGTLNEQFF. For the CDR3, the DNA is TGTGCCAGCAGCCAAGAAGGTCCTAGCGGTACCCTCAATGAGCAGTTCTTC. The chain recombines TRBV4-2 with TRBJ2-1; TRBD2 aligns across 7 bases. Germline CDR1 and CDR2: LGHNA and YNFKEQ. With V trimmed by 0 bases and J by 6 bases, 11 bases remained unmatched. CDR3 length equals 17 residues.

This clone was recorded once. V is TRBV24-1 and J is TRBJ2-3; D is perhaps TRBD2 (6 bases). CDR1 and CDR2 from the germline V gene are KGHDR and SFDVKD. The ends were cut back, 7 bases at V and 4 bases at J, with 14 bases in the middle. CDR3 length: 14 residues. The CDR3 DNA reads TGTGCCACCAGCATCGGCGGGGTGCCAGATACGCAGTATTTT. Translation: CATSIGGVPDTQYF.

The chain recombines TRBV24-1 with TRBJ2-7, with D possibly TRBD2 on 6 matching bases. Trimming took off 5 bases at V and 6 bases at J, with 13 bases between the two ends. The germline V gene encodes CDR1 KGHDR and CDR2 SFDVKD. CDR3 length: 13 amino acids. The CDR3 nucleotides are TGTGCCACCAGTGCGCCAGGCGGGACCGAGCAGTACTTC. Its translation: CATSAPGGTEQYF.

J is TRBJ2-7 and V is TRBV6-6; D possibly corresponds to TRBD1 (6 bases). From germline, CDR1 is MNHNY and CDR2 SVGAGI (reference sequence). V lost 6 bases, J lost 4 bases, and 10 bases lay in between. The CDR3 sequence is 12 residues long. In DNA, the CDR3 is TGTGCCAGCAGATTCAGGGGATACGAGCAGTACTTC. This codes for CASRFRGYEQYF.

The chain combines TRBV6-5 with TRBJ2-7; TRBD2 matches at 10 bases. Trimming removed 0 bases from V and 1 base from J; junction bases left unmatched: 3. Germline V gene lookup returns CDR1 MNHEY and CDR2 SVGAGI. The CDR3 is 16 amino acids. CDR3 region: CASSYSKRGGSYEQYF. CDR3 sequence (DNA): TGTGCCAGCAGTTACTCAAAGCGGGGGGGATCCTACGAGCAGTACTTC.

The CDR3 region has the DNA TGTGCCAGCAGCCAGGGGGACAGTAACAATCAGCCCCAGCATTTT. Protein product: CASSQGDSNNQPQHF. This rearrangement joins TRBV5-6 to TRBJ1-5; 7 positions agree with TRBD1. The V gene's germline CDR1 is SGHDT and CDR2 YYEEEE. The ends lost 4 bases at V and 3 bases at J; junction bases unmatched: 7. The CDR3 has 15 amino acids.

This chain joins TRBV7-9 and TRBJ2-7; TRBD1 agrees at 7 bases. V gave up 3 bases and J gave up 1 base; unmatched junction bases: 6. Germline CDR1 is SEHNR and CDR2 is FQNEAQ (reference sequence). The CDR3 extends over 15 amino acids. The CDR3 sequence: CASSFVGRGSYEQYF. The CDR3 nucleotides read TGTGCCAGCAGCTTTGTGGGCAGGGGGTCCTACGAGCAGTACTTC. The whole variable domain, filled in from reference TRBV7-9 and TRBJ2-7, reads DTGVSQNPRHKITKRGQNVTFRCDPISEHNRLYWYRQTLGQGPEFLTYFQNEAQLEKSRLLSDRFSAERPKGSFSTLEIQRTEQGDSAMYLCASSFVGRGSYEQYFGPGTRLTVT.

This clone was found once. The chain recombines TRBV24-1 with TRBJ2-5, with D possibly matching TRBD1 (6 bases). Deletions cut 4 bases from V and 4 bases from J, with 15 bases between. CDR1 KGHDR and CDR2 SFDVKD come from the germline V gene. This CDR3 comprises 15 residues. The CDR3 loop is CATSDPGHQGETQYF. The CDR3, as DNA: TGTGCCACCAGTGACCCGGGACACCAAGGAGAGACCCAGTACTTC.

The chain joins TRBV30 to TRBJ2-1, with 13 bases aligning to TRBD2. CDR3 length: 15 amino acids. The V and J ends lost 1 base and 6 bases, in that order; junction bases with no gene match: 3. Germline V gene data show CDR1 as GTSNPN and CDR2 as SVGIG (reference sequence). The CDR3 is CAWSGGTSGANEQFF. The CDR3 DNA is TGTGCCTGGAGTGGGGGGACTAGCGGGGCCAATGAGCAGTTCTTC.

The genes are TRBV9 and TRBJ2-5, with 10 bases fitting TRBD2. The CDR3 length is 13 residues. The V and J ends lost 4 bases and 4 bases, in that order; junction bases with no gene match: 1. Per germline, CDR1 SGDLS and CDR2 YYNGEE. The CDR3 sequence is CASSRLAGETQYF. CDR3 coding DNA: TGTGCCAGCAGCAGACTAGCGGGAGAGACCCAGTACTTC. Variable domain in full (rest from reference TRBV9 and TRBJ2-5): DSGVTQTPKHLITATGQRVTLRCSPRSGDLSVYWYQQSLDQGLQFLIQYYNGEERAKGNILERFSAQQFPDLHSELNLSSLELGDSALYFCASSRLAGETQYFGPGTRLLVL.

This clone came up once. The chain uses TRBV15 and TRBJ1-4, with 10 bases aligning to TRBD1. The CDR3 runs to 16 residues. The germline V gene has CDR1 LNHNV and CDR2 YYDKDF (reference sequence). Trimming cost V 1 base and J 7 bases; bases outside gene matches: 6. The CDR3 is CATSRVGTGVAEKLFF. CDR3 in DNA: TGTGCCACCAGCAGAGTGGGGACAGGGGTTGCTGAAAAACTGTTTTTT.

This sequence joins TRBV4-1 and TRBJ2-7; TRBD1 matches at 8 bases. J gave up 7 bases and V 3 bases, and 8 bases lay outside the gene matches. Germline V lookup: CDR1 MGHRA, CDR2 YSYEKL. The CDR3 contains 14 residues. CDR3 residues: CASSQRTGTGEQYF. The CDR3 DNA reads TGCGCCAGCAGCCAGAGGACAGGGACGGGGGAGCAGTACTTC.

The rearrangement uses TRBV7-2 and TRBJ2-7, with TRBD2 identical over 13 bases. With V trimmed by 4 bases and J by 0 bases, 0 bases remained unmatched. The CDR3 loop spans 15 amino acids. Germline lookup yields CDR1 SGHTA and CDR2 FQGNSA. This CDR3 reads CASSWTSGSSYEQYF. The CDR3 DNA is TGTGCCAGCAGCTGGACTAGCGGGAGCTCCTACGAGCAGTACTTC.

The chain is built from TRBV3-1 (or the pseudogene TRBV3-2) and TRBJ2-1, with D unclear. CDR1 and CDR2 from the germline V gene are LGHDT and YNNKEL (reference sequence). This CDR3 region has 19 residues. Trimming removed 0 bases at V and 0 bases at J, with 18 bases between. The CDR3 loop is CASSQDPNHFASSYNEQFF. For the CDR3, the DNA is TGTGCCAGCAGCCAAGACCCTAACCACTTCGCGAGCTCCTACAATGAGCAGTTCTTC.

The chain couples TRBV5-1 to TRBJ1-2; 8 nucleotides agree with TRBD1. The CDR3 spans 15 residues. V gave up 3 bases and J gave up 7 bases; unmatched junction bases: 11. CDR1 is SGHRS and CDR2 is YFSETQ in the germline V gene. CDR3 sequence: CASSSLPGGDGGYTF. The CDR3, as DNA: TGCGCCAGCAGCTCACTTCCAGGGGGCGACGGTGGCTACACCTTC.

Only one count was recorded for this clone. CDR3 sequence reads: CASSDYRDSYTF. The DNA for the CDR3 is TGTGCCAGCAGTGATTACAGGGATAGCTACACCTTC. This sequence joins TRBV6-1 and TRBJ1-2; the D gene is possibly TRBD1 (6 bases). The CDR3 is 12 residues long. CDR1 is MNHNS and CDR2 is SASEGT in the germline V gene. V lost 3 bases, J lost 9 bases, and 11 bases lay in between.

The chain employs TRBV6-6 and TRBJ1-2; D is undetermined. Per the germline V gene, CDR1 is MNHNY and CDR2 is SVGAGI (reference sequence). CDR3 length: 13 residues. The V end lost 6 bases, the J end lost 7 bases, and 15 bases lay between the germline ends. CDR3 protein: CASSPRGSSGYTF. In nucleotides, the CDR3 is TGTGCCAGCAGCCCCCGGGGATCGTCTGGCTACACCTTC.

The CDR3: CAYTPGQPQHF. CDR3 DNA sequence: TGTGCCTACACCCCGGGACAGCCCCAGCATTTT. The chain couples TRBV27 to TRBJ1-5; D is uncertain. This CDR3 comprises 11 residues. Trimming took 11 bases from V and 7 from J, leaving 12 bases between them. Germline values: CDR1 MNHEY, CDR2 SMNVEV (reference sequence).

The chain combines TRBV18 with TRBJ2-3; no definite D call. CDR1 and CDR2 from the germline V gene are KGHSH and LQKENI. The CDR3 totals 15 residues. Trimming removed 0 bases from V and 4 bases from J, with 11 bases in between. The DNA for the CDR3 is TGTGCCAGCTCACCACCGGTGGTAGTGGCAGATACGCAGTATTTT. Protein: CASSPPVVVADTQYF.

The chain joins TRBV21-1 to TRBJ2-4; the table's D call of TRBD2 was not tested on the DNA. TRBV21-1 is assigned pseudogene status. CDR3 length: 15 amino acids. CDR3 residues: CASSKGVAGACIQYF. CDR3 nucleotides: TGTGCCAGCAGCAAGGGGGTAGCGGGAGCCTGCATTCAGTACTTC.

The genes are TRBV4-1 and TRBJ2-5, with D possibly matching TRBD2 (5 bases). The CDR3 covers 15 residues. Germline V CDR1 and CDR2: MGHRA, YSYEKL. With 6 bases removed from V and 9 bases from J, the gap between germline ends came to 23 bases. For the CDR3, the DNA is TGCGCCAGCAGTAAGCGGCAGGCCGCCTCGGTGGCCCAGTACTTC. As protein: CASSKRQAASVAQYF.

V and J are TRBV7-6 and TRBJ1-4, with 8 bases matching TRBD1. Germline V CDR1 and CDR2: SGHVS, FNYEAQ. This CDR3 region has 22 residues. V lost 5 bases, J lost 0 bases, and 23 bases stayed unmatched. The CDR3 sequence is CASSLRPRGSGGATATNEKLFF. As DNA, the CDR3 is TGTGCCAGCAGCCTCAGGCCCCGGGGGTCAGGGGGCGCGACCGCAACTAATGAAAAACTGTTTTTT.

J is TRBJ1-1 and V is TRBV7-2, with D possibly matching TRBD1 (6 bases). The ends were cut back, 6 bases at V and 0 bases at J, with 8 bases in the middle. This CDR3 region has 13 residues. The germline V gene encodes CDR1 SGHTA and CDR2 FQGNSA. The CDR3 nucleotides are TGTGCCAGCAGAAGGGGGTTGAACACTGAAGCTTTCTTT. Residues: CASRRGLNTEAFF. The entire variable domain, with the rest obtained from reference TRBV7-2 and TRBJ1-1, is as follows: GAGVSQSPSNKVTEKGKDVELRCDPISGHTALYWYRQSLGQGLEFLIYFQGNSAPDKSGLPSDRFSAERTGGSVSTLTIQRTQQEDSAVYLCASRRGLNTEAFFGQGTRLTVV.

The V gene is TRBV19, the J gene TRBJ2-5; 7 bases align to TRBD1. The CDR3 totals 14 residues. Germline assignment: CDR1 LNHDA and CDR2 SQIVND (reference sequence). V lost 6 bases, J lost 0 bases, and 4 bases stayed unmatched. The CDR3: CASSPGQNQETQYF. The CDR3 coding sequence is TGTGCCAGTAGCCCGGGACAGAACCAAGAGACCCAGTACTTC.

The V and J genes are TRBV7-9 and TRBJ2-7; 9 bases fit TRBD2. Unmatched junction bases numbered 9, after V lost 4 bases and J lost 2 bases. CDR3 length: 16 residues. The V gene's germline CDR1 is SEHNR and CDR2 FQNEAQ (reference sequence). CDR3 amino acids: CASSYDGTSTTYEQYF. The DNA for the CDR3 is TGTGCCAGCAGCTACGATGGGACTAGCACTACCTACGAGCAGTACTTC.

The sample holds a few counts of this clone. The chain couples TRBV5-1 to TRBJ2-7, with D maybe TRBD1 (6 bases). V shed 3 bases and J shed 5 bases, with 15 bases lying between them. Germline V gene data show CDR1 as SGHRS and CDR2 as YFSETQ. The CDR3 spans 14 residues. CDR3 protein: CASSSTGTYHEQYF. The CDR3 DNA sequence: TGCGCCAGCAGCTCGACCGGGACATACCACGAGCAGTACTTC. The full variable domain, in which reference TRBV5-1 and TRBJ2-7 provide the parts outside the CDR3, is KAGVTQTPRYLIKTRGQQVTLSCSPISGHRSVSWYQQTPGQGLQFLFEYFSETQRNKGNFPGRFSGRQFSNSRSEMNVSTLELGDSALYLCASSSTGTYHEQYFGPGTRLTVT.

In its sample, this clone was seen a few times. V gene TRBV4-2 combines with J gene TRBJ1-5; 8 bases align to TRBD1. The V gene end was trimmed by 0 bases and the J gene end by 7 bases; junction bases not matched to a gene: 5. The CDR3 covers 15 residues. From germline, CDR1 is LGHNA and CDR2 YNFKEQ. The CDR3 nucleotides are TGTGCCAGCAGCCAAGATCGGACAGGGTACCAGCCCCAGCATTTT. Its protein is CASSQDRTGYQPQHF.

CDR3 in amino acids: CASSLDRPSNTEAFF. The DNA for the CDR3 is TGTGCCAGCAGCTTGGACAGGCCTTCGAACACTGAAGCTTTCTTT. The rearrangement uses TRBV5-6 and TRBJ1-1; D is perhaps TRBD1 (5 bases). This CDR3 contains 15 residues. With 0 bases removed from V and 1 base from J, the gap between germline ends came to 10 bases. Germline V gene sequence: CDR1 SGHDT, CDR2 YYEEEE.